The sample holds many counts of the clone carrying this T cell receptor beta chain. Its matching antigen is unknown. Time point reported: newly diagnosed GD, antithyroid drugs for less than 3 months. Construction of the TCR library relied on RNA isolated from PBMCs. Patient provenance is recorded as an endocrinology department in Xi'an, China. The peripheral blood volume drawn was about 9 milliliters, and it was collected into EDTA tubes. The data were obtained in a study of regulatory T cells in long-lasting Graves disease. Library construction for TCR beta used iRepertoire HTBI primers and Arm-PCR of CDR3 regions. Each CDR3 protein gets one entry after TCRdb re-called the multiplex PCR reads with MiXCR. The data contain about 310,000 distinct CDR3 sequences, 18% of them singletons. Notes on the study in general: Fewer public clonotypes were shared by new patients (roughly 970) than by persistent patients (around 2,800). Persistent disease preferred TRBV28, TRBJ1-2 and TRBJ2-5.

Between the trimmed V and J ends, which lost 2 bases and 11 bases, there was a span of 21 bases. The CDR3 contains 15 residues. In germline, CDR1 is MDHEN, CDR2 SYDVKM. The V gene is TRBV28, the J gene TRBJ1-1, with D tentatively TRBD1 (6 bases). The sequence was collected from a female donor with Graves disease. The source material was peripheral blood mononuclear cells (PBMCs), sampled at new diagnosis, from a patient treated with antithyroid drugs. The CDR3 loop reads CASSLAGGRFKKAFF. DNA for the CDR3: TGTGCCAGCAGTTTAGCCGGGGGCCGGTTCAAAAAGGCTTTCTTT.